What follows is one T cell receptor beta chain and its context. Its antigen remains unidentified. The sample comes from a study of tumor and adjacent non-tumor tissue in lung cancer. The length of the CDR3 is 11 residues. Trimming left V 5 bases short and J 9 bases short, with 11 bases between. The germline V gene encodes CDR1 MNHEY and CDR2 SVGEGT. General study results and limits: Compared with tumor, normal lung showed significantly lower TCR diversity. Patients with more diverse tumor TCRs had worse survival.

Three rounds of nested PCR, following a modified ARM-PCR protocol, produced the TCRbeta library. Each CDR3 protein gets one entry after TCRdb re-called the multiplex PCR reads with MiXCR. This sample has 60,000 to 90,000 distinct CDR3 sequences; around 65% occur once, and the top ten carry around 30%. The template was RNA from unsorted bulk tissue. Distant lung tissue was collected more than 3 cm away from the tumor edge. The TCR was taken from a woman aged 45-60 years with non-small cell lung cancer. The sequenced material came from distant non-tumor lung tissue. The chain uses TRBV6-2 or TRBV6-3 and TRBJ2-7; maybe TRBD2 (5 bases). The CDR3 bases are TGTGCCAGCAGTGGAGGATCCGGGCAGTACTTC. Protein: CASSGGSGQYF.